One and the same sample provided the 17 T cell receptor beta chains below, sequenced in a study of cytomegalovirus exposure and HLA in healthy donors. The PCR ran on 60 Vbeta and 13 Jbeta primers. Method: immunoSEQ multiplex PCR; TCRdb's copy keeps in-frame clones and lacks some. The sample has about 95,000 clones, about two thirds seen once. Sequences were obtained from PBMCs. The origin of the receptors is a woman aged 50 to 60 in good health and CMV-seropositive.

This chain uses TRBV5-1 with TRBJ2-3; tentatively, D is TRBD1 (6 bases). There are 15 residues in the CDR3. Germline assignment: CDR1 SGHRS and CDR2 YFSETQ. The V end was cut by 4 bases, the J end by 1 base, with 13 bases between. Here the CDR3 DNA reads TGCGCCAGCAGCCCCACAGGGTCGGGCACAGATACGCAGTATTTT. Its translation: CASSPTGSGTDTQYF.

The chain is built from TRBV15 and TRBJ2-1; tentatively, D is TRBD2 (5 bases). Germline loops: CDR1 LNHNV, CDR2 YYDKDF (reference sequence). There are 16 residues in the CDR3. The V gene lost 1 base and the J gene lost 7 bases, with 17 bases spanning the gap. The DNA of the CDR3 is TGTGCCACCAGCAGAGCCGGACTGGGTGGGGTGAATGAGCAGTTCTTC. It yields the protein CATSRAGLGGVNEQFF.

The chain employs TRBV11-1 and TRBJ1-2; D might be TRBD1 (6 bases). Germline CDR1 and CDR2: SGHAT and FQDESV (reference sequence). Deletions cut 2 bases from V and 6 bases from J, with 10 bases between. CDR3 length: 13 residues. The CDR3 is CASSLQAGDGYTF. CDR3 sequence (DNA): TGTGCCAGCAGCTTACAAGCAGGGGATGGCTACACCTTC.

The chain recombines TRBV19 with TRBJ2-3; 11 nucleotides agree with TRBD2. The V and J ends lost 4 bases and 2 bases, in that order; junction bases with no gene match: 5. CDR1 is LNHDA, CDR2 SQIVND, per germline (reference sequence). The CDR3 is 16 residues long. The CDR3 loop is CASSKTSGMATDTQYF. The CDR3 DNA reads as TGTGCCAGTAGTAAGACTAGCGGGATGGCCACAGATACGCAGTATTTT.

This chain links TRBV7-6 with TRBJ1-6, with D maybe TRBD1 (6 bases). Per germline, CDR1 SGHVS and CDR2 FNYEAQ. This CDR3 has 15 residues. The germline V and J ends were trimmed by 0 bases and 9 bases, with 12 bases remaining between them. In nucleotides, the CDR3 is TGTGCCAGCAGCTTAGCGCCCACAGGGATTTCACCCCTCCACTTT. It translates to CASSLAPTGISPLHF.

This clone was counted between two and nine times. CDR3 in amino acids: CAISESRGLVSSYEQYF. CDR3 in DNA: TGTGCCATCAGTGAGTCGAGGGGACTAGTCAGCTCCTACGAGCAGTACTTC. This rearrangement joins TRBV10-3 to TRBJ2-7; 8 bases map to TRBD2. With 0 bases clipped from V and 0 bases from J, the junction kept 7 bases outside the gene matches. The CDR3 contains 17 residues. CDR1 and CDR2 from the germline V gene are ENHRY and SYGVKD.

This clone has only a few counts. The J gene is TRBJ2-5, the V gene TRBV10-3; the D gene is possibly TRBD2 (5 bases). Germline loops: CDR1 ENHRY, CDR2 SYGVKD. The CDR3 covers 13 residues. V shed 10 bases and J shed 1 base, with 13 bases lying between them. This CDR3 reads CATSTGSQETQYF. The CDR3 DNA reads TGTGCCACCTCCACGGGGAGCCAAGAGACCCAGTACTTC.

For the CDR3, the DNA is TGTGCCAGCAGTCGGGGTCCCCAAGAGACCCAGTACTTC. As protein: CASSRGPQETQYF. The chain uses TRBV6-6 and TRBJ2-5, with D perhaps matching TRBD2 (5 bases). V lost 5 bases and J 1 base, leaving 8 bases between the germline ends. This CDR3 region has 13 residues. From germline, CDR1 is MNHNY and CDR2 SVGAGI (reference sequence).

A single count supports this clone. The gene calls are TRBV5-1 and TRBJ1-1; 7 nucleotides match TRBD1. This CDR3 has 14 amino acids. The junction had 6 bases not matched to a gene; V was cut back by 2 bases and J by 5 bases. Germline assignment: CDR1 SGHRS and CDR2 YFSETQ. The CDR3 coding sequence is TGCGCCAGCAGCTTCCAGGGGGGCGGAACTGAAGCTTTCTTT. This gives the protein CASSFQGGGTEAFF.

This clone occurred a few times. The chain links TRBV9 to TRBJ2-1; possible D gene TRBD1, 6 bases. The CDR3 contains 15 residues. V was pared by 0 bases and J by 9 bases, with 16 bases between. CDR1 is SGDLS, CDR2 YYNGEE, per germline. CDR3 DNA: TGTGCCAGCAGCGTAGGAATGAGTGGGGACATTGAGCAGTTCTTC. It is translated as CASSVGMSGDIEQFF. Full variable domain (outside the CDR3, taken from reference TRBV9 and TRBJ2-1): DSGVTQTPKHLITATGQRVTLRCSPRSGDLSVYWYQQSLDQGLQFLIQYYNGEERAKGNILERFSAQQFPDLHSELNLSSLELGDSALYFCASSVGMSGDIEQFFGPGTRLTVL.

A single count supports this clone. J is TRBJ2-3 and V is TRBV5-6, with 8 bases aligning to TRBD1. The CDR3 runs to 16 residues. From germline, CDR1 is SGHDT and CDR2 YYEEEE. The J segment lost 5 bases and the V segment lost 0 bases, leaving 8 bases of the junction unmatched. The CDR3 bases are TGTGCCAGCAGCTTGGCCGGGCAGGGGGCTAGAGATACGCAGTATTTT. Encoded protein: CASSLAGQGARDTQYF. The variable domain in full, completed from reference TRBV5-6 and TRBJ2-3, reads DAGVTQSPTHLIKTRGQQVTLRCSPKSGHDTVSWYQQALGQGPQFIFQYYEEEERQRGNFPDRFSGHQFPNYSSELNVNALLLGDSALYLCASSLAGQGARDTQYFGPGTRLTVL.

CDR3 sequence reads: CASSLGRVTYGYTF. CDR3 DNA sequence: TGTGCCAGCAGCTTGGGCAGGGTAACCTATGGCTACACCTTC. The rearrangement uses TRBV5-6 and TRBJ1-2; tentative D call: TRBD1 (5 bases). The CDR3 extends over 14 amino acids. Germline V CDR1 and CDR2: SGHDT, YYEEEE. V lost 0 bases to trimming and J lost 4 bases, with 10 bases between them.

This chain links TRBV5-6 with TRBJ2-7; 15 bases are a match to TRBD2. CDR3 length: 17 residues. The V segment lost 4 bases and the J segment 4 bases; nucleotides outside the gene matches: 9. Germline V gene sequence: CDR1 SGHDT, CDR2 YYEEEE. CDR3 coding DNA: TGTGCCAGCAGCCCCTACGGACTAGCGGGAGGGCCTTACGAGCAGTACTTC. Translated, it gives CASSPYGLAGGPYEQYF.

The genes are TRBV7-9 and TRBJ2-7, with 9 bases identical to TRBD2. With 3 bases clipped from V and 7 bases from J, the junction kept 7 bases outside the gene matches. The CDR3 runs 14 residues. Germline loops: CDR1 SEHNR, CDR2 FQNEAQ (reference sequence). CDR3 bases: TGTGCCAGCAGCTTGGTAGCGGGAGTAAGTGAGCAGTACTTC. Translating gives CASSLVAGVSEQYF.

The chain links TRBV28 to TRBJ2-7; 10 nucleotides match TRBD2. The J segment lost 4 bases and the V segment lost 7 bases, leaving 10 bases of the junction unmatched. The V gene's germline CDR1 is MDHEN and CDR2 SYDVKM. CDR3 length equals 15 residues. CDR3 residues: CASMIGGLARYEQYF. CDR3 coding DNA: TGTGCCAGCATGATCGGGGGACTAGCGAGATACGAGCAGTACTTC. Using reference TRBV28 and TRBJ2-7 for the parts outside the CDR3, the full variable domain is DVKVTQSSRYLVKRTGEKVFLECVQDMDHENMFWYRQDPGLGLRLIYFSYDVKMKEKGDIPEGYSVSREKKERFSLILESASTNQTSMYLCASMIGGLARYEQYFGPGTRLTVT.

This clone was counted between two and nine times. This chain links TRBV6-1 with TRBJ2-5; TRBD1 matches at 7 bases. The end of the DNA aligns better with TRBJ2-7, so the J call may be wrong. Per germline, CDR1 MNHNS and CDR2 SASEGT. The CDR3 spans 17 residues. The CDR3 sequence is CASSERPLWDRPYEQYF. The CDR3 DNA is TGTGCCAGCAGTGAAAGGCCTTTATGGGACAGACCCTACGAGCAGTACTTC.

The V gene is TRBV28, the J gene TRBJ2-5; 10 positions match TRBD1. Germline V gene lookup returns CDR1 MDHEN and CDR2 SYDVKM. V was clipped by 11 bases and J by 11 bases; unmatched bases: 8. CDR3 length: 11 residues. The chain's CDR3 is CAVGTGEEQYF. The CDR3 DNA is TGTGCCGTGGGGACAGGGGAGGAGCAGTACTTC. The full variable domain, completed using reference TRBV28 and TRBJ2-5, is DVKVTQSSRYLVKRTGEKVFLECVQDMDHENMFWYRQDPGLGLRLIYFSYDVKMKEKGDIPEGYSVSREKKERFSLILESASTNQTSMYLCAVGTGEEQYFGPGTRLLVL.